Sequencing of this T cell receptor (beta chain) was carried out in a study of vaccination and CD4 T cells after COVID-19 (dated by TCRdb to between 2022 and 2023). Notes on the research overall: Convalescent patients had a positive SARS-CoV-2 result on nasal swab PCR, and of these patients, several had mild disease and one had severe disease. Post-vaccine blood samples were taken a median of 72 days after the second vaccine dose, with a range of roughly 13 to 250 days. Post-COVID blood samples from convalescent patients were collected a median of around 100 days after diagnosis, with a range of 35 to 161 days. In the convalescent cohort there were six males and four females, among whom were two Hispanic individuals, seven Caucasians, two Asians and one multiracial person. The spike-specific CD4+ TCR repertoire was compared before and after mRNA vaccination in approximately 9 COVID-19 convalescent patients and a handful of infection-naive healthy vaccine recipients. Two doses of either the Pfizer-BioNTech BNT162b2 vaccine (n=8) or the Moderna mRNA-1273 vaccine (n=2) were administered to participants. A few convalescent patients gave samples both early after vaccination (day 14) and late after vaccination (days 161 to 241). Overall study results and their limits: An increase in the median number of SARS-CoV-2-reactive clonotypes from some 20 after infection to 35 to 40 after vaccination was observed, but the change was not found to be significant. Of the vaccine-specific clones found in convalescent patients, nearly all (304 of 307) were mono-reactive for SARS-CoV-2 spike instead of being cross-reactive with common cold coronaviruses. Only a relatively small number of convalescent patients were included in the study, and early timepoints following natural infection were not analyzed. Among convalescent patients, a median roughly 90% of the SARS-CoV-2-reactive clones seen after vaccination appeared only after vaccination, which suggests priming specific to the vaccine.

Of note for this clonotype: No cognate antigen has been identified for it. No base quality values were provided; no much bigger clone lies one nucleotide off.

Per the publication, the time point label means: late sampling 161 to 241 days after vaccination in a few convalescent patients. The convalescent patients' positive SARS-CoV-2 PCR tests were from March to December 2020, which was before the Alpha, Beta and Delta variants emerged in the United States. Ficoll-Paque Plus gradient centrifugation was used to isolate PBMCs from whole blood, and the isolated PBMCs were then either used fresh or cryopreserved at -140C. To prepare the library, PCR was applied. Sequencing was carried out with an Illumina iSeq 100. Processing in the source paper ran as follows. Non-productive sequences were removed, and CDR3s not starting with C, not ending with F or W, or shorter than 7 amino acids were discarded. Using R version 3.6.1, CDR3 homology was evaluated through Levenshtein distances (stringdist) along with unrooted phylogenetic trees (ape). TCRdb redid the processing of the public reads, applying fastp at Q25 and MiXCR, and retained in-frame beta chains. Every entry covers one CDR3 protein and lists the most common genes and DNA from its rows. In this record, the V and J calls reflect TCRdb's handling and not the investigators' own analysis. Present in this sample are 25,000 to 35,000 distinct CDR3 sequences, roughly 50% of which were seen just once. Jointly, the top ten make up around 5.9% of the sample.

This sequence was found in a human donor who had recovered from COVID-19. The input for sequencing was CD4+ T cells from blood, taken about 7 months after SARS-CoV-2 vaccination.

Read as DNA, the sequence is TGTGCCACCAGTGCAGAAAACCAAGAGACCCAGTACTTC. The translation is CATSAENQETQYF. The rearranged segments are TRBV24-1 and TRBJ2-5; too little of a D gene remains to name it. The germline V gene provides CDR1 KGHDR and CDR2 SFDVKD. V is pared back by 5 bases and J by 0 bases, with 6 bases lying between the germline termini. The CDR3 starts with the cysteine, ends with the phenylalanine, and has 13 residues. Of the read, only the CDR3 DNA is kept; its 39 bases are in frame from base 1.